Listed here are 28 T cell receptor beta chains from one sample, sequenced in a study of T cell responses to AZD1222 COVID-19 vaccine. This table comes from immunoSEQ multiplex PCR, and its TCRdb copy is limited to in-frame clones, with some not included. The table includes about 150,000 clones, 93% detected once. The sequencing used peripheral blood, collected on day 0 of AZD1222 vaccination. The receptors come from an adult in good health.

V gene TRBV4-1 combines with J gene TRBJ1-1; no definite D call. The CDR3 loop spans 15 amino acids. The V and J ends lost 0 bases and 0 bases respectively, with 8 bases between them. Germline lookup yields CDR1 MGHRA and CDR2 YSYEKL. CDR3: CASSQDRTMNTEAFF. CDR3 bases: TGCGCCAGCAGCCAAGACCGGACGATGAACACTGAAGCTTTCTTT.

The chain has TRBV7-9 and TRBJ1-1; D gene unclear. The CDR3 loop spans 14 amino acids. V was cut by 1 base and J by 3 bases, with 9 bases left in between. Per the germline V gene, CDR1 is SEHNR and CDR2 is FQNEAQ (reference sequence). CDR3 nucleotide sequence: TGTGCCAGCAGCTTAGTGGGCAAGCACACTGAAGCTTTCTTT. Amino acid sequence: CASSLVGKHTEAFF.

The J gene is TRBJ2-3, the V gene TRBV5-6; D uncertain. The ends were cut back, 0 bases at V and 6 bases at J, with 17 bases in the middle. This CDR3 comprises 16 residues. In germline, CDR1 is SGHDT, CDR2 YYEEEE. The CDR3 is CASSLAAKGSADTQYF. CDR3 bases: TGTGCCAGCAGCTTGGCCGCCAAAGGAAGCGCCGATACGCAGTATTTT.

The chain joins TRBV4-2 to TRBJ1-1; D unresolved. The CDR3 length is 13 residues. CDR1 and CDR2 (germline): LGHNA, YNFKEQ. V was clipped by 1 base and J by 3 bases, with 6 bases between them. CDR3 in amino acids: CASSQARYTEAFF. In DNA form, the CDR3 reads TGTGCCAGCAGCCAAGCTCGTTACACTGAAGCTTTCTTT.

With respect to this clone: The same CDR3 can be traced to other DNA sequences in this sample. The chain combines TRBV6-5 with TRBJ1-1; a weak D match, TRBD1 (6 bases). This CDR3 is 14 amino acids long. Trimming took 0 bases from V and 1 from J, leaving 6 bases between them. CDR1 and CDR2 (germline): MNHEY, SVGAGI. CDR3 residues: CASSYSTGNTEAFF. The CDR3 bases are TGTGCCAGCAGTTACTCGACAGGGAACACTGAAGCTTTCTTT.

The CDR3 bases are TGTGCCAGCAGTTACTCCGATCCTCGACAGGGCGGTGGCTACACCTTC. Residues: CASSYSDPRQGGGYTF. The genes are TRBV6-6 and TRBJ1-2, with TRBD1 matching 7 bases. From germline, CDR1 is MNHNY and CDR2 SVGAGI (reference sequence). This CDR3 is 16 amino acids long. V lost 0 bases and J lost 7; bases outside the gene matches: 11.

This chain connects TRBV14 to TRBJ1-6; the D is unclear. Germline values: CDR1 SGHDN, CDR2 FVKESK. Between the trimmed V and J ends, which lost 7 bases and 9 bases, there was a span of 10 bases. The CDR3 has 12 residues. CDR3 DNA: TGTGCCAGCATCGGGCCAAGTTCACCCCTCCACTTT. This translates into CASIGPSSPLHF.

This chain joins TRBV19 and TRBJ1-1; D might be TRBD1 (5 bases). Germline lookup yields CDR1 LNHDA and CDR2 SQIVND (reference sequence). The CDR3 runs to 16 residues. V shed 7 bases and J shed 8 bases, with 26 bases lying between them. CDR3 DNA sequence: TGTGCCAGTAATGGAAAGAGGGACCGAAGACGCCCGGAAGCTTTCTTT. Translation gives CASNGKRDRRRPEAFF.

The chain carries TRBV5-4 and TRBJ1-3; 7 positions match TRBD1. Germline loops: CDR1 SGHNT, CDR2 YYREEE (reference sequence). CDR3 length equals 14 residues. Trimming cost V 5 bases and J 4 bases; bases outside gene matches: 6. CDR3 sequence: CASRITGEGNTIYF. CDR3 bases: TGTGCCAGCAGGATAACAGGGGAAGGAAACACCATATATTTT.

This chain uses TRBV7-2 with TRBJ1-1; 7 bases match TRBD1. The length of the CDR3 is 15 residues. Germline lookup yields CDR1 SGHTA and CDR2 FQGNSA. Trimming at V came to 5 bases and at J to 5 bases, leaving 11 bases not matched to a gene. Written as DNA, the CDR3 is TGTGCCAGCAGCCCTCTCGACAGGGCGCGAACTGAAGCTTTCTTT. This encodes CASSPLDRARTEAFF.

The chain has TRBV4-2 and TRBJ1-4; D gene uncertain. CDR3 length: 16 amino acids. In germline, CDR1 is LGHNA, CDR2 YNFKEQ. The V end lost 3 bases, the J end lost 0 bases, and 11 bases lay between the germline ends. CDR3 DNA: TGTGCCAGCAGCCAGATCCCAGTAGCAACTAATGAAAAACTGTTTTTT. Translating gives CASSQIPVATNEKLFF.

The chain is built from TRBV27 and TRBJ2-3; TRBD1 is a possible D gene (6 bases). CDR1 and CDR2 (germline): MNHEY, SMNVEV (reference sequence). Trimming shortened V by 8 bases and J by 0 bases, and 15 bases separated the two germline ends. CDR3 length equals 15 residues. In nucleotides, the CDR3 is TGTGCCAGCGGTAGACAGGAAACTAGCACAGATACGCAGTATTTT. Its protein is CASGRQETSTDTQYF.

This clone was recorded only once. This rearrangement joins TRBV15 to TRBJ2-7, with D possibly TRBD2 on 5 matching bases. This CDR3 contains 14 residues. CDR1 and CDR2 (germline): LNHNV, YYDKDF (reference sequence). With 1 base removed from V and 6 bases from J, the gap between germline ends came to 13 bases. CDR3 bases: TGTGCCACCAGCAGAGGTCGAGGGCGGGCCGAGCAGTACTTC. It is translated as CATSRGRGRAEQYF.

This chain connects TRBV21-1 to TRBJ1-5. TRBV21-1 is a known pseudogene. The CDR3 runs 14 residues. This CDR3 reads CASSKVRRAQPQHF. In DNA, the CDR3 is TGTGCCAGCAGCAAAGTACGGCGGGCTCAGCCCCAGCATTTT.

A few counts support this clone. V usage is TRBV5-6 and J usage is TRBJ1-1; D ambiguous. The V end was cut by 4 bases, the J end by 4 bases, with 14 bases between. The CDR3 is 14 amino acids. Germline loops: CDR1 SGHDT, CDR2 YYEEEE. The DNA for the CDR3 is TGTGCCAGCAGCGGGTGGGTGGGCGGCACTGAAGCTTTCTTT. This translates into CASSGWVGGTEAFF.

The chain uses TRBV6-2 or TRBV6-3 and TRBJ1-1, with D uncertain. Per germline, CDR1 MNHEY and CDR2 SVGEGT. This CDR3 contains 14 residues. Trimming took 0 bases from V and 7 from J, leaving 12 bases between them. The CDR3 DNA reads TGTGCCAGCAGTTACTCAGAACTCCTCGGTGAAGCTTTCTTT. Protein: CASSYSELLGEAFF.

This clone was seen only a few times. The chain couples TRBV10-3 to TRBJ1-2, with D uncertain. Germline values: CDR1 ENHRY, CDR2 SYGVKD. The CDR3 is 14 amino acids. V was trimmed by 4 bases and J by 8 bases, leaving 17 bases between them. The DNA of the CDR3 is TGTGCCATCAGTGGATGGGCAGCTCAAGGCGGCTACACCTTC. It is translated as CAISGWAAQGGYTF.

The chain uses TRBV4-3 and TRBJ1-6, with D uncertain. V dropped 0 bases and J dropped 10 bases, with 13 bases sitting between them. There are 15 residues in the CDR3. The V gene's germline CDR1 is LGHNA and CDR2 YSLEER. The DNA of the CDR3 is TGCGCCAGCAGCCAAGATCTGGCAGGCTACTCACCCCTCCACTTT. Amino acids: CASSQDLAGYSPLHF.

The J gene is TRBJ1-2, the V gene TRBV2; D is uncertain. Trimming left V 2 bases short and J 4 bases short, with 8 bases between. The CDR3 has 13 amino acids. Germline V lookup: CDR1 SNHLY, CDR2 FYNNEI. The CDR3, as DNA: TGTGCCAGCAGTGAACTGGGCGGCTATGGCTACACCTTC. Amino acids: CASSELGGYGYTF.

The chain is built from TRBV12-5 and TRBJ1-1; maybe TRBD1 (5 bases). The germline V gene encodes CDR1 LGHNT and CDR2 FRNRAP. Trimming left V 1 base short and J 3 bases short, with 21 bases between. The CDR3 covers 18 residues. CDR3 bases: TGTGCTAGTGGTTTGGAAGAGACAGTGGTCGGACGGGACACTGAAGCTTTCTTT. It is translated as CASGLEETVVGRDTEAFF.

The genes are TRBV30 and TRBJ1-1; 7 bases match TRBD1. Germline trimming cut 5 bases from V and 11 bases from J; bases unmatched to any gene: 14. Per germline, CDR1 GTSNPN and CDR2 SVGIG (reference sequence). CDR3 length equals 13 residues. The CDR3 here is CAWEPGTVGQAFF. For the CDR3, the DNA is TGTGCCTGGGAACCCGGGACAGTGGGGCAGGCTTTCTTT.

The genes are TRBV6-1 and TRBJ2-1; 12 nucleotides agree with TRBD2. CDR1 MNHNS and CDR2 SASEGT come from the germline V gene. The CDR3 extends over 15 amino acids. The ends lost 2 bases at V and 7 bases at J; junction bases unmatched: 3. For the CDR3, the DNA is TGTGCCAGCAGTGAACTAGCGGGGGGGCCGAATGAGCAGTTCTTC. Protein: CASSELAGGPNEQFF.

A note on this clone: Other DNA sequences in this sample translate to the same CDR3. The chain has TRBV28 and TRBJ2-7; D is ambiguous. Germline V gene data show CDR1 as MDHEN and CDR2 as SYDVKM. Trimming removed 4 bases at V and 5 bases at J, with 0 bases between. The CDR3 totals 9 residues. The CDR3 here is CASSYEQYF. CDR3 DNA: TGTGCCAGCAGTTACGAGCAGTACTTC. Based on the CDR3 plus reference TRBV28 and TRBJ2-7, the full variable domain is DVKVTQSSRYLVKRTGEKVFLECVQDMDHENMFWYRQDPGLGLRLIYFSYDVKMKEKGDIPEGYSVSREKKERFSLILESASTNQTSMYLCASSYEQYFGPGTRLTVT.

V gene TRBV10-3 combines with J gene TRBJ2-7; the match to TRBD2 covers 7 bases. CDR1 is ENHRY, CDR2 SYGVKD, per germline. V lost 4 bases, J lost 0 bases, and 3 bases stayed unmatched. The CDR3 has 14 residues. CDR3 protein: CAISGGGSSYEQYF. The CDR3 region has the DNA TGTGCCATCAGTGGCGGGGGAAGCTCCTACGAGCAGTACTTC.

The CDR3 loop is CASSLDGGSGNTIYF. Written as DNA, the CDR3 is TGCGCCAGCAGCTTGGACGGGGGAAGTGGAAACACCATATATTTT. The chain has TRBV5-1 and TRBJ1-3; TRBD1 might be the D (5 bases). Deletions cut 0 bases from V and 3 bases from J, with 10 bases between. The CDR3 loop spans 15 amino acids. In germline, CDR1 is SGHRS, CDR2 YFSETQ.

CDR3 in amino acids: CASSPRDRGSYGYTF. The CDR3 DNA reads TGTGCCAGCAGTCCCCGGGACAGGGGGTCCTATGGCTACACCTTC. This rearrangement joins TRBV2 to TRBJ1-2, with TRBD1 matching 11 bases. CDR3 length: 15 residues. Germline assignment: CDR1 SNHLY and CDR2 FYNNEI. V shed 5 bases and J 4 bases; nucleotides not matched to a gene: 6.

This chain uses TRBV6-6 with TRBJ1-5; 7 nucleotides match TRBD1. This CDR3 contains 17 residues. From germline, CDR1 is MNHNY and CDR2 SVGAGI (reference sequence). V trimming: 5 bases; J trimming: 2 bases; junction bases outside the gene matches: 12. CDR3 residues: CASSPEDRDFGNQPQHF. The CDR3 DNA reads TGTGCCAGCAGTCCCGAAGACAGGGATTTTGGCAATCAGCCCCAGCATTTT.

The chain is built from TRBV30 and TRBJ1-5, with D unclear. The CDR3 has 13 amino acids. The germline V gene has CDR1 GTSNPN and CDR2 SVGIG (reference sequence). V lost 1 base and J 5 bases, leaving 9 bases between the germline ends. The CDR3 region is CAWSGQGDQPQHF. CDR3 coding DNA: TGTGCCTGGAGTGGACAAGGCGATCAGCCCCAGCATTTT.